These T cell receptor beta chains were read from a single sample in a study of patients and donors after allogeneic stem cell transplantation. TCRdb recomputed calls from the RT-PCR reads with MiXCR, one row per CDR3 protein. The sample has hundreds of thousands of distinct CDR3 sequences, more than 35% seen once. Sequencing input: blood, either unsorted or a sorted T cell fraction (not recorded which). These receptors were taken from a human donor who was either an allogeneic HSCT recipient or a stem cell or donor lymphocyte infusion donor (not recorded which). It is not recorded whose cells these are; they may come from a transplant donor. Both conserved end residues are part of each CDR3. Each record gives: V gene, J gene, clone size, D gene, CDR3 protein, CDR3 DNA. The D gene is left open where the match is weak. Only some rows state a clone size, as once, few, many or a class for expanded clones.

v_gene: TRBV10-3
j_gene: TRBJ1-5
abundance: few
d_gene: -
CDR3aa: CAISESEWGHQPQHF
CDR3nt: TGTGCCATCAGTGAGTCGGAGTGGGGGCATCAGCCCCAGCATTTT

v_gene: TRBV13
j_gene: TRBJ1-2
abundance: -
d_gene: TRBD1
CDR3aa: CASSRDRGVYGYTF
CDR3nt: TGTGCCAGCAGCCGGGACAGGGGTGTCTATGGCTACACCTTC

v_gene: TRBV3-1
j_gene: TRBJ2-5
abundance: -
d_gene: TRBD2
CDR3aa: CASSGTSGLQETQYF
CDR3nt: TGTGCCAGCAGCGGGACTAGCGGCTTGCAAGAGACCCAGTACTTC

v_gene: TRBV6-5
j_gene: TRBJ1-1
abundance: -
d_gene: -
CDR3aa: CASSNKANLRTEAFF
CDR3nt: TGTGCCAGCAGCAACAAGGCCAACCTGAGGACTGAAGCTTTCTTT

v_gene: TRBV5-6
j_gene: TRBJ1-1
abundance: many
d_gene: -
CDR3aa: CASSRTDMNTEAFF
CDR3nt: TGTGCCAGCAGCCGGACAGACATGAACACTGAAGCTTTCTTT

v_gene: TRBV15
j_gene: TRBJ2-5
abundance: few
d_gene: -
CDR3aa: CATSSPAGVTQETQYF
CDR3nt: TGTGCCACCAGCAGTCCGGCAGGGGTAACCCAAGAGACCCAGTACTTC

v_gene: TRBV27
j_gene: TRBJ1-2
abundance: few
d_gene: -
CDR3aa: CASSLGSNYGYTF
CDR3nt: TGTGCCAGCAGTCTGGGGTCTAACTATGGCTACACCTTC

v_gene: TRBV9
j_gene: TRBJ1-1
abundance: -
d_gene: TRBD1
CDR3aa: CASSASGRGSAEAFF
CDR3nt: TGTGCCAGCAGCGCTAGTGGCAGGGGGAGCGCTGAAGCTTTCTTT

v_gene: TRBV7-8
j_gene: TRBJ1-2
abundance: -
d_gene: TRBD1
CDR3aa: CASSRGTASGGYTF
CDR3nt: TGTGCCAGCAGCCGCGGGACAGCGAGTGGTGGCTACACCTTC

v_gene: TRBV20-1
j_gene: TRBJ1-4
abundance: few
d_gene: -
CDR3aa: CSAREGVGTSWREKLFF
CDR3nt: TGCAGTGCTAGAGAGGGGGTCGGGACTTCTTGGAGGGAAAAACTGTTTTTT

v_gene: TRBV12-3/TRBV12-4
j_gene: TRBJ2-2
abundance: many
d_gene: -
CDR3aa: CASSFPGELFF
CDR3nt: TGTGCCAGCAGTTTCCCAGGGGAGCTGTTTTTT

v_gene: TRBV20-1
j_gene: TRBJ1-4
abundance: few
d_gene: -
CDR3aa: CSARARSTNEKLFF
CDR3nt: TGCAGTGCTAGGGCCCGCAGTACTAATGAAAAACTGTTTTTT

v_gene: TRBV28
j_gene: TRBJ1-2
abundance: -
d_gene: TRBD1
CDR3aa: CASSSQGGGYTF
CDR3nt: TGTGCCAGCAGTTCACAGGGGGGAGGCTACACCTTC

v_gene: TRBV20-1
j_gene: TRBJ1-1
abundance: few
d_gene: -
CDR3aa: CSARDPEGQSSEAFF
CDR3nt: TGCAGTGCTAGAGACCCTGAGGGGCAGAGTTCTGAAGCTTTCTTT

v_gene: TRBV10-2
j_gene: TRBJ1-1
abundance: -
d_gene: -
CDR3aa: CASSPGGGRGGTEAFF
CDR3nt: TGCGCCAGCAGTCCCGGAGGGGGACGAGGGGGGACTGAAGCTTTCTTT

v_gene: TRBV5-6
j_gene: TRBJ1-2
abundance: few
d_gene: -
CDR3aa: CASSWIGSDYGYTF
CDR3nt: TGTGCCAGCAGCTGGATCGGGTCTGACTATGGCTACACCTTC

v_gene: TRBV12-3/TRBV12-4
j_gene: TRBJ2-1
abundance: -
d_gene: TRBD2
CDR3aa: CASSPVAGAYNEQFF
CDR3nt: TGTGCCAGCAGCCCCGTAGCGGGGGCCTACAATGAGCAGTTCTTC

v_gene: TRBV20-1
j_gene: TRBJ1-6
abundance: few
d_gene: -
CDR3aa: CSASGPASYNSPLHF
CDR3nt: TGCAGTGCTAGCGGCCCGGCCTCCTATAATTCACCCCTCCACTTT

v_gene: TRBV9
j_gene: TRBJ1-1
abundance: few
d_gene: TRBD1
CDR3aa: CASTEQGSAEAFF
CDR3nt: TGTGCCAGCACCGAACAGGGGAGCGCTGAAGCTTTCTTT

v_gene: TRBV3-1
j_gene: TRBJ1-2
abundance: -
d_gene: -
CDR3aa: CASSQVTGTGYTF
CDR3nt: TGTGCCAGCAGCCAAGTTACCGGGACAGGCTACACCTTC

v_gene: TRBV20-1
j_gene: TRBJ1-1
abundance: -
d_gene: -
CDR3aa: CSARDPQSHTEAFF
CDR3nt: TGCAGTGCTAGGGATCCCCAGAGCCACACTGAAGCTTTCTTT

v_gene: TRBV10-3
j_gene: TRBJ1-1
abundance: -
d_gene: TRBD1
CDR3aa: CAITRTGMGTEAFF
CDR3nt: TGTGCCATCACTAGGACAGGGATGGGCACTGAAGCTTTCTTT

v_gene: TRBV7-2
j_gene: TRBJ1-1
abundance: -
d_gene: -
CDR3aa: CASSFPGTMNTEAFF
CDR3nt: TGTGCCAGCAGCTTCCCCGGGACTATGAACACTGAAGCTTTCTTT

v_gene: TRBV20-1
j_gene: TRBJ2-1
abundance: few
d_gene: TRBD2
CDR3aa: CSARSGTSMHEQFF
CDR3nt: TGCAGTGCTAGATCTGGGACTAGTATGCATGAGCAGTTCTTC

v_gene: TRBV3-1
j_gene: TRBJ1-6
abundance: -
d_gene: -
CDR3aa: CASSRDRLSSYNSPLHF
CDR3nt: TGTGCCAGCAGCCGCGACAGGCTGAGCTCCTATAATTCACCCCTCCACTTT

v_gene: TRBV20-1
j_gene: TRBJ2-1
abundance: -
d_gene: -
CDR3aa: CSARVGPNNEQFF
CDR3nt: TGCAGTGCTAGAGTCGGACCCAACAATGAGCAGTTCTTC

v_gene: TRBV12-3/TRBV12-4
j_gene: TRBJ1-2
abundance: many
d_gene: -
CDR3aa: CASSLGLARGYTF
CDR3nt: TGTGCCAGCAGTTTGGGGCTCGCTCGAGGCTACACCTTC

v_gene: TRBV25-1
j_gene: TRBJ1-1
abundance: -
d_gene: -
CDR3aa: CASSGGGTEAFF
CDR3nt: TGTGCCAGCAGTGGAGGGGGCACTGAAGCTTTCTTT

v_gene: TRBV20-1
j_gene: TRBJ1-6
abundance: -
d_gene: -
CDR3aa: CSARTGIDNSPLHF
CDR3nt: TGCAGTGCTAGGACAGGCATAGATAATTCACCCCTCCACTTT

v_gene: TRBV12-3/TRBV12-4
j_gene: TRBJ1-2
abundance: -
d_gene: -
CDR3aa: CASSRTASNYGYTF
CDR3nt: TGTGCCAGCAGTCGGACAGCCTCTAACTATGGCTACACCTTC

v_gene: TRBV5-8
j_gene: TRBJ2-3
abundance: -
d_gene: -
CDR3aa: CASSLVATDTQYF
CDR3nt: TGTGCCAGCAGCTTGGTAGCGACAGATACGCAGTATTTT

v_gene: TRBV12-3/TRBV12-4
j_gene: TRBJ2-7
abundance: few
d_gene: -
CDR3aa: CASSPSPGSYEQYF
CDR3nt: TGTGCCAGCAGCCCGAGTCCCGGGTCCTACGAGCAGTACTTC

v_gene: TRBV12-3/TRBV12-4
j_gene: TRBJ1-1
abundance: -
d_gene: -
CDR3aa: CASSLGMRGREAFF
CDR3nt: TGTGCCAGCAGTCTAGGGATGAGGGGCCGAGAAGCTTTCTTT

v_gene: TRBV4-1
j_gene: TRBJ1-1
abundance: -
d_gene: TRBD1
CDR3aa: CASSRVGQGNTEAFF
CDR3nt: TGCGCCAGCAGCCGAGTGGGACAGGGGAACACTGAAGCTTTCTTT

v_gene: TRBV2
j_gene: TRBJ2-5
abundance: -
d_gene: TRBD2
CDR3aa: CASRKGASGGIQETQYF
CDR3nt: TGTGCCAGCAGAAAAGGGGCTAGCGGGGGGATCCAAGAGACCCAGTACTTC

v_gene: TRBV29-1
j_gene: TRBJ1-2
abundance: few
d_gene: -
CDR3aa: CSAHTGGYTF
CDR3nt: TGCAGCGCTCATACCGGGGGCTACACCTTC

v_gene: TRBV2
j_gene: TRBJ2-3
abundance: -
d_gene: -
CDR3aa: CASSEAAETSTDTQYF
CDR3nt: TGTGCCAGCAGTGAAGCTGCGGAAACTAGCACAGATACGCAGTATTTT